These T cell receptor beta chains were read from a single sample in a study of technical replicates of blood from a few donors. Clones were sequenced by immunoSEQ multiplex PCR, and TCRdb holds only the in-frame ones, with some missing. The data show tens of thousands of clones, with 85% to 95% seen just once and 4.7% held by the top ten. The sequenced sample was PBMCs. These receptors were obtained from a human donor in good health. Some clones in this sample may be carry-over from other donors' samples. Each CDR3 is given with its conserved first and last residue. Each record gives: D gene, J gene, clone size, V gene, CDR3 protein, CDR3 DNA. A D gene is named only where the DNA matches it firmly. Expanded clones are given a class, and other clones once, few, many or no size at all.

>TRBD1|TRBJ2-7|.|TRBV5-4
CASSPRDRPYEQYF
TGTGCCAGCAGCCCCCGGGACAGACCCTACGAGCAGTACTTC
>.|TRBJ2-3|.|TRBV7-9
CASSNGQAGLPDTQYF
TGTGCCAGCAGCAACGGCCAGGCGGGTTTGCCAGATACGCAGTATTTT
>TRBD2|TRBJ2-5|.|TRBV11-2
CASSSSGGPQETQYF
TGTGCCAGCAGCTCTAGCGGGGGTCCACAAGAGACCCAGTACTTC
>TRBD1|TRBJ2-7|.|TRBV7-9
CASSLARGPSEQYF
TGTGCCAGCAGCTTAGCCAGGGGGCCCTCCGAGCAGTACTTC
>.|TRBJ2-6|.|TRBV5-1
CASSFDSSGANVLTF
TGCGCCAGCAGCTTCGATAGCTCTGGGGCCAACGTCCTGACTTTC
>TRBD1|TRBJ1-1|.|TRBV2
CASRKTGGGTEAFF
TGTGCCAGCAGAAAGACAGGGGGTGGTACTGAAGCTTTCTTT
>TRBD1|TRBJ1-2|.|TRBV9
CASSVDPGADRVNYGYTF
TGTGCCAGCAGCGTAGATCCCGGGGCTGACAGGGTTAACTATGGCTACACCTTC
>.|TRBJ1-2|.|TRBV7-9
CASSSSSWTPGTF
TGTGCCAGCAGCTCCTCGTCCTGGACACCGGGTACCTTC
>.|TRBJ1-5|.|TRBV4-1
CASSQEEVGANQPQHF
TGCGCCAGCAGCCAAGAGGAGGTGGGGGCGAATCAGCCCCAGCATTTT
>TRBD2|TRBJ2-3|.|TRBV6-5
CASRTSGYTDTQYF
TGTGCCAGTAGGACTAGCGGCTACACAGATACGCAGTATTTT
>TRBD2|TRBJ2-7|few|TRBV4-3
CASSQDSGRASDEQYF
TGCGCCAGCAGCCAAGATAGCGGGAGGGCCTCCGACGAGCAGTACTTC
>TRBD1|TRBJ1-2|.|TRBV19
CASRDRVYGYTF
TGTGCCAGTAGGGACAGGGTATACGGCTACACCTTC
>.|TRBJ2-3|.|TRBV10-3
CASSPRDTDTQYF
TGTGCCTCCTCCCCGCGAGACACAGATACGCAGTATTTT
>TRBD2|TRBJ2-7|.|TRBV7-9
CASSTSGGALYEQYF
TGTGCCAGCAGCACTAGCGGGGGGGCCCTCTACGAGCAGTACTTC
>TRBD1|TRBJ1-2|.|TRBV5-1
CASSGTGTGGYGYTF
TGCGCCAGCAGCGGGACCGGGACAGGGGGTTATGGCTACACCTTC
>.|TRBJ2-3|once|TRBV4-1
CASSQEMAAGGRTDTQYF
TGCGCCAGCAGCCAAGAAATGGCAGCGGGCGGGCGCACAGATACGCAGTATTTT
>TRBD2|TRBJ2-1|.|TRBV19
CASRPGTSGLNEQFF
TGTGCCAGTAGGCCCGGGACTAGCGGCCTCAATGAGCAGTTCTTC
>TRBD2|TRBJ2-5|.|TRBV9
CASNRGVGSLETQYF
TGTGCCAGCAACCGGGGGGTAGGATCGTTGGAGACCCAGTACTTC
>.|TRBJ1-2|once|TRBV6-5
CASSYDRDYGYTF
TGTGCCAGCAGTTACGACAGAGACTATGGCTACACCTTC
>.|TRBJ1-2|.|TRBV4-3
CASTKGRDNYGYTF
TGCGCCAGCACCAAAGGGAGGGACAACTATGGCTACACCTTC
>TRBD2|TRBJ2-7|.|TRBV11-1
CASSLGLAGGRQYF
TGTGCCAGCAGCTTAGGACTAGCGGGGGGCCGGCAGTACTTC
>.|TRBJ1-1|.|TRBV7-9
CASSFNEGGTEAFF
TGTGCCAGCAGCTTTAATGAGGGAGGGACTGAAGCTTTCTTT
>TRBD2|TRBJ2-3|.|TRBV28
CASSLSGGDDTQYF
TGTGCCAGCAGTTTATCGGGAGGGGACGATACGCAGTATTTT
>TRBD2|TRBJ2-3|.|TRBV7-9
CASSHPTSGTDTQYF
TGTGCCAGCAGCCATCCGACTAGCGGAACAGATACGCAGTATTTT
>TRBD1|TRBJ2-7|.|TRBV7-6
CASSPDPTGHEQYF
TGTGCCAGCAGCCCGGACCCGACAGGGCACGAGCAGTACTTC
>TRBD2|TRBJ2-2|once|TRBV5-1
CASSLDPSGATGELFF
TGCGCCAGCAGCTTGGATCCTAGCGGGGCCACCGGGGAGCTGTTTTTT
>.|TRBJ2-1|.|TRBV9
CASSVGGGSYNEQFF
TGTGCCAGCAGCGTAGGAGGGGGCTCCTACAATGAGCAGTTCTTC
>.|TRBJ1-1|.|TRBV6-5
CASSYSGGEGTEAFF
TGTGCCAGCAGTTACTCCGGAGGGGAGGGGACTGAAGCTTTCTTT
>.|TRBJ2-1|.|TRBV7-2
CASSPGLSNEQFF
TGTGCCAGCAGCCCGGGACTCTCCAATGAGCAGTTCTTC
>.|TRBJ1-1|.|TRBV27
CASSLLGGTEAFF
TGTGCCAGCAGTTTATTAGGGGGCACTGAAGCTTTCTTT
>.|TRBJ1-2|.|TRBV2
CASSANSYGYTF
TGTGCCAGCAGTGCCAACAGCTATGGCTACACCTTC
>.|TRBJ1-6|.|TRBV18
CASSPGIGDSPLHF
TGTGCCAGCTCACCAGGTATCGGAGACTCACCCCTCCACTTT
>TRBD2|TRBJ2-1|.|TRBV9
CASSVEQGLALNEQFF
TGTGCCAGCAGCGTAGAGCAAGGACTAGCCCTCAATGAGCAGTTCTTC
>TRBD2|TRBJ2-7|.|TRBV6-1
CASSEGLAGSYEQYF
TGTGCCAGCAGTGAAGGACTAGCGGGGTCTTACGAGCAGTACTTC
>TRBD1|TRBJ1-3|.|TRBV19
CASNDRGRLDTIYF
TGTGCCAGTAACGACAGGGGCCGCCTGGACACCATATATTTT
>TRBD1|TRBJ1-2|.|TRBV6-6
CASRPPGQGLYGYTF
TGTGCCAGCAGGCCCCCGGGACAGGGGTTGTATGGCTACACCTTC
>.|TRBJ1-1|few|TRBV2
CASEQVNTEAFF
TGTGCCAGTGAACAGGTGAACACTGAAGCTTTCTTT
>.|TRBJ2-7|.|TRBV5-4
CASSLGADYEQYF
TGTGCCAGCAGCTTGGGGGCCGACTACGAGCAGTACTTC
>.|TRBJ1-2|.|TRBV7-9
CASQDSANYGYTF
TGTGCCTCACAGGATTCGGCTAACTATGGCTACACCTTC
>TRBD2|TRBJ2-3|.|TRBV7-2
CASSSGTSGSNTDTQYF
TGTGCCAGCAGCTCTGGGACTAGCGGGAGTAACACAGATACGCAGTATTTT
>TRBD2|TRBJ2-2|.|TRBV7-9
CASSKGTSLVSGELFF
TGTGCCAGCAGCAAAGGGACTAGCTTAGTATCCGGGGAGCTGTTTTTT
>.|TRBJ1-3|.|TRBV5-5
CASSLGTTSGNTIYF
TGTGCCAGCAGCTTGGGGACAACTTCTGGAAACACCATATATTTT
>.|TRBJ2-5|.|TRBV10-3
CAISAGQQETQYF
TGTGCCATCAGCGCGGGACAGCAAGAGACCCAGTACTTC
>TRBD2|TRBJ2-1|.|TRBV7-6
CASSSDPGLAGVFVYNEQFF
TGTGCCAGCAGCTCCGATCCGGGACTAGCGGGAGTTTTTGTCTACAATGAGCAGTTCTTC
>TRBD1|TRBJ1-2|.|TRBV6-1
CASRTDREKYYGYTF
TGTGCCAGCAGAACGGACAGGGAAAAATACTATGGCTACACCTTC